The 4 T cell receptor beta chains below come from one sample, sequenced in a study of shared clonotypes between healthy human individuals. Some clones are missing from TCRdb's copy, which holds only in-frame ones; the method was immunoSEQ multiplex PCR. The sample holds 800,000 to 1,200,000 clones, around three quarters seen once. Source material: memory CD4+ T cells from PBMCs. Specified subset: CD45RA-negative fraction. All receptors derive from a man younger than 35 in good health. Some clones in this sample may be carry-over from other donors' samples.

The chain is built from TRBV7-2 and TRBJ2-2, with a weak D call TRBD1 (6 bases). Germline loops: CDR1 SGHTA, CDR2 FQGNSA. Trimming took off 5 bases at V and 6 bases at J, with 22 bases between the two ends. CDR3 size: 17 residues. The CDR3 DNA reads TGTGCCAGCAGCCATATACAGGGCTCACGTAAGGCCGGGGAGCTGTTTTTT. It translates to CASSHIQGSRKAGELFF.

J is TRBJ2-7 and V is TRBV19; possible D gene TRBD1, 7 bases. The germline gives CDR1 LNHDA, CDR2 SQIVND (reference sequence). The V end was cut by 4 bases, the J end by 4 bases, with 14 bases between. CDR3 size: 14 residues. CDR3 amino acids: CASSSQEGAYEQYF. In nucleotides, the CDR3 is TGTGCCAGTAGTAGCCAGGAGGGGGCTTACGAGCAGTACTTC.

The chain combines TRBV28 with TRBJ2-6; 7 bases line up with TRBD2. Germline CDR1 reads MDHEN; CDR2 reads SYDVKM. Trimming cost V 5 bases and J 0 bases; bases outside gene matches: 7. This CDR3 spans 17 amino acids. Here the CDR3 reads CASSPLGGVSGANVLTF. The CDR3 DNA reads as TGTGCCAGCAGTCCCCTGGGAGGGGTCTCTGGGGCCAACGTCCTGACTTTC. The full variable domain, rest sourced from reference TRBV28 and TRBJ2-6, is DVKVTQSSRYLVKRTGEKVFLECVQDMDHENMFWYRQDPGLGLRLIYFSYDVKMKEKGDIPEGYSVSREKKERFSLILESASTNQTSMYLCASSPLGGVSGANVLTFGAGSRLTVL.

The chain combines TRBV5-1 with TRBJ2-7, with D hard to call. The V gene lost 0 bases and the J gene lost 3 bases, with 13 bases spanning the gap. The germline CDR1 and CDR2 sequences are SGHRS and YFSETQ. The CDR3 is 15 residues long. The CDR3 DNA reads TGCGCCAGCAGCTTGGCCCCGGGTTGGGACTACGAGCAGTACTTC. Residues: CASSLAPGWDYEQYF.